The 2 T cell receptor beta chains reported below all come from one sample, sequenced in a study of cytomegalovirus exposure and HLA in healthy donors. The PCR made use of 60 Vbeta and 13 Jbeta primers. Sequenced by immunoSEQ multiplex PCR; TCRdb stores in-frame clones only, minus some. The sample lists hundreds of thousands of clones, around 75% occurring once. The sequenced material came from PBMCs. The receptors were gathered from a woman in her twenties or thirties in good health and CMV-seronegative.

This chain connects TRBV5-1 to TRBJ1-4; perhaps TRBD1 as D (6 bases). Trimming shortened V by 4 bases and J by 3 bases, and 16 bases separated the two germline ends. Germline V gene sequence: CDR1 SGHRS, CDR2 YFSETQ. CDR3 length equals 16 residues. This chain's CDR3 is CASSTGGAMANEKLFF. In nucleotides, the CDR3 is TGCGCCAGCAGCACCGGGGGGGCTATGGCTAATGAAAAACTGTTTTTT.

CDR3 bases: TGTGCCAGCACCAGGAGGGAAACAGATACGCAGTATTTT. Protein: CASTRRETDTQYF. V and J are TRBV6-1 and TRBJ2-3; a weak D match, TRBD2 (6 bases). CDR1 and CDR2 (germline): MNHNS, SASEGT. V lost 7 bases to trimming and J lost 3 bases, with 11 bases between them. CDR3 length: 13 amino acids.